The 24 T cell receptor beta chains given below trace back to one sample, sequenced in a study of beta chain features in type 1 diabetes. General study findings and limits: Moderate yet significant TCRB CDR3 shortening was seen in Type 1 diabetes patients in all four CD4+ subsets.

These receptors lack a known antigen. The authors reverse transcribed all of the isolated RNA, so sequencing captured expressed TCRB transcripts. The table came from immunoSEQ multiplex PCR; TCRdb's copy has only in-frame clones and leaves some out. Here the sample spans about 640,000 clones, 9.5% to 15% being singletons. The source material was naive CD4+ T cells from blood. These receptors all come from a man aged 25 to 40 with type 1 diabetes.

The chain is built from TRBV6-5 and TRBJ2-2; 8 nucleotides align to TRBD1. This CDR3 comprises 16 residues. Germline CDR1 and CDR2: MNHEY and SVGAGI. Trimming took 0 bases from V and 7 from J; bases not matched to a gene: 7. This CDR3 reads CASSYSSDRGSGELFF. The CDR3 DNA sequence: TGTGCCAGCAGTTACTCTAGCGACAGGGGCAGCGGGGAGCTGTTTTTT.

This clone was seen a few times. CDR3 nucleotide sequence: TGTGCCAGCAGCTTTAGGAACATTCAGTACTTC. Amino acid sequence: CASSFRNIQYF. The V gene is TRBV11-1, the J gene TRBJ2-4; D gene uncertain. Germline-derived CDR1 and CDR2 are SGHAT and FQDESV (reference sequence). The CDR3 sequence is 11 residues long. V shed 3 bases and J shed 7 bases, with 4 bases lying between them.

The rearrangement uses TRBV9 and TRBJ1-6, with 7 bases fitting TRBD1. CDR1 is SGDLS, CDR2 YYNGEE, per germline. This CDR3 has 15 amino acids. The V and J ends lost 3 bases and 3 bases, in that order; junction bases with no gene match: 3. The CDR3 sequence: CASSARQGYNSPLHF. CDR3 in DNA: TGTGCCAGCAGCGCCCGACAGGGCTATAATTCACCCCTCCACTTT.

The chain carries TRBV28 and TRBJ1-2; 9 nucleotides match TRBD1. The CDR3 is made up of 14 amino acids. Germline CDR1 MDHEN, CDR2 SYDVKM. J gave up 6 bases and V 4 bases, and 6 bases lay outside the gene matches. CDR3 protein: CASSSGQGRHGYTF. The CDR3 bases are TGTGCCAGCAGTTCGGGACAGGGACGTCATGGCTACACCTTC.

This chain joins TRBV6-6 and TRBJ1-5; D perhaps matches TRBD1 (6 bases). The CDR3 is 14 residues long. The ends were cut back, 5 bases at V and 5 bases at J, with 13 bases in the middle. Germline V gene sequence: CDR1 MNHNY, CDR2 SVGAGI (reference sequence). DNA of the CDR3: TGTGCCAGCAGTGGGCCGTCAGGGGATCAGCCCCAGCATTTT. Residues: CASSGPSGDQPQHF.

The V and J genes are TRBV29-1 and TRBJ1-5, with D unresolved. V lost 6 bases and J 2 bases, leaving 11 bases between the germline ends. Germline lookup yields CDR1 SQVTM and CDR2 ANQGSEA. This CDR3 is built from 13 residues. This chain's CDR3 is CSVQIFGNQPQHF. DNA of the CDR3: TGCAGCGTGCAAATCTTCGGCAATCAGCCCCAGCATTTT.

This clone was counted a few times. J is TRBJ2-3 and V is TRBV7-9, with D hard to call. The V and J ends lost 4 bases and 1 base respectively, with 9 bases between them. CDR1 is SEHNR and CDR2 is FQNEAQ in the germline V gene (reference sequence). This CDR3 comprises 14 residues. The CDR3 spells CASSSVGGTDTQYF. CDR3 coding DNA: TGTGCCAGCAGCTCCGTCGGCGGCACAGATACGCAGTATTTT.

This clone was detected a few times. The chain has TRBV9 and TRBJ2-7, with D tentatively TRBD1 (6 bases). The germline gives CDR1 SGDLS, CDR2 YYNGEE. Between the trimmed V and J ends, which lost 4 bases and 5 bases, there was a span of 16 bases. This CDR3 comprises 14 residues. CDR3 in DNA: TGTGCCAGCAGCCGTACAGGGTATGTCGACGAGCAGTACTTC. This gives the protein CASSRTGYVDEQYF.

The chain has TRBV14 and TRBJ1-3; D gene ambiguous. V was cut by 1 base and J by 2 bases, with 3 bases left in between. Germline CDR1 SGHDN, CDR2 FVKESK. The CDR3 is 13 amino acids. The CDR3, as DNA: TGTGCCAGCAGCCAAGCCCCTGGAAACACCATATATTTT. Translated: CASSQAPGNTIYF.

This rearrangement joins TRBV30 to TRBJ2-1, with TRBD1 matching 8 bases. The germline gives CDR1 GTSNPN, CDR2 SVGIG (reference sequence). Germline trimming cut 2 bases from V and 14 bases from J; bases unmatched to any gene: 8. This CDR3 is 12 amino acids long. CDR3 region: CAWSKVDREKFF. CDR3 coding DNA: TGTGCCTGGAGTAAAGTGGACAGGGAGAAGTTCTTC.

In this sample, this clone turned up a few times. V is TRBV10-3 and J is TRBJ2-3, with D unclear. The CDR3 is 11 amino acids. In germline, CDR1 is ENHRY, CDR2 SYGVKD. Trimming removed 11 bases at V and 4 bases at J, with 10 bases between. The CDR3 DNA reads TGTGCCTCCCAGGAGTCAGATACGCAGTATTTT. Translating gives CASQESDTQYF.

The sample holds a few counts of this clone. The chain couples TRBV7-2 to TRBJ1-1; D is unresolved. Trimming pared 0 bases from V and 7 bases from J, leaving 12 bases between. The CDR3 extends over 14 amino acids. CDR1 and CDR2 from the germline V gene are SGHTA and FQGNSA. The CDR3 coding sequence is TGTGCCAGCAGCTTAGCCCCTAGGTGGGATGAAGCTTTCTTT. It encodes CASSLAPRWDEAFF.

This sequence joins TRBV5-1 and TRBJ1-1; no firm D call. Trimming took off 3 bases at V and 5 bases at J, with 17 bases between the two ends. This CDR3 is 15 amino acids long. Germline V gene sequence: CDR1 SGHRS, CDR2 YFSETQ. CDR3 sequence reads: CASSWIGSEGTEAFF. CDR3 coding DNA: TGCGCCAGCAGCTGGATAGGGTCTGAGGGTACTGAAGCTTTCTTT.

This clone was seen at least ten times. CDR3 in DNA: TGTGCCAGCAGCTTAGAGACAGGGGGCTATGGCTACACCTTC. This sequence encodes CASSLETGGYGYTF. The V and J genes are TRBV7-2 and TRBJ1-2; TRBD1 matches 9 bases. The CDR3 is 14 amino acids. CDR1 and CDR2 (germline): SGHTA, FQGNSA. Trimming removed 1 base from V and 4 bases from J; junction bases left unmatched: 1.

This chain joins TRBV6-6 and TRBJ2-7, with 9 bases aligning to TRBD1. CDR3 length equals 15 residues. Trimming cost V 8 bases and J 7 bases; bases outside gene matches: 15. CDR1 is MNHNY and CDR2 is SVGAGI in the germline V gene (reference sequence). Here the CDR3 reads CASSNPGQGLREQYF. CDR3 sequence (DNA): TGTGCCAGCTCGAATCCGGGACAGGGCCTTCGAGAGCAGTACTTC.

The table lists this clone with a few counts. This rearrangement joins TRBV5-1 to TRBJ1-2, with 7 bases aligning to TRBD1. Trimming took 0 bases from V and 6 from J; bases not matched to a gene: 5. Germline assignment: CDR1 SGHRS and CDR2 YFSETQ. The CDR3 loop spans 14 amino acids. As DNA, the CDR3 is TGCGCCAGCAGCTTGGACAGGGGAAAGGATGGCTACACCTTC. This translates into CASSLDRGKDGYTF.

This clone has only a few counts. The V call is TRBV7-2, the J call TRBJ1-2, with TRBD1 identical over 7 bases. The ends lost 0 bases at V and 1 base at J; junction bases unmatched: 11. This CDR3 comprises 18 residues. Germline CDR1 is SGHTA and CDR2 is FQGNSA. CDR3 bases: TGTGCCAGCAGCTTAGCGGCAACCCGGGACAGTTATAACTATGGCTACACCTTC. This gives the protein CASSLAATRDSYNYGYTF.

A remark on this clone: This CDR3 is also generated by other DNA sequences in the sample. This chain uses TRBV4-3 with TRBJ2-2; D gene unclear. CDR1 and CDR2 from the germline V gene are LGHNA and YSLEER. The CDR3 spans 12 residues. The ends were cut back, 5 bases at V and 2 bases at J, with 3 bases in the middle. Here the CDR3 reads CASSLNTGELFF. The CDR3 bases are TGCGCCAGCAGCTTAAACACCGGGGAGCTGTTTTTT.

CDR3 sequence (DNA): TGTGCCAGCAGCTCAATCACCAATGAGCAGTTCTTC. It specifies CASSSITNEQFF. The rearrangement uses TRBV11-3 and TRBJ2-1; no firm D call. With 4 bases removed from V and 6 bases from J, the gap between germline ends came to 7 bases. The CDR3 is 12 residues long. Per germline, CDR1 SGHNT and CDR2 YENEEA.

This clone was counted a few times. The junction departs from germline at one end; a sequencing error may be responsible. The chain joins TRBV29-1 to TRBJ1-1; 9 nucleotides match TRBD1. Germline V gene lookup returns CDR1 SQVTM and CDR2 ANQGSEA. The CDR3 length is 11 residues. CDR3 sequence reads: CSVRTGVEVFF. In nucleotides, the CDR3 is TGCAGCGTACGGACAGGGGTCGAAGTTTTCTTT.

CDR3 nucleotide sequence: TGCAGTGCCCGGACTGGGTATGAAGCTTTCTTT. This translates into CSARTGYEAFF. This chain connects TRBV20-1 to TRBJ1-1; no clear D gene. Deletions cut 6 bases from V and 7 bases from J, with 12 bases between. The V gene's germline CDR1 is DFQATT and CDR2 SNEGSKA (reference sequence). This CDR3 region has 11 residues.

The V call is TRBV9, the J call TRBJ1-6, with D unresolved. Germline V gene data show CDR1 as SGDLS and CDR2 as YYNGEE. V was trimmed by 0 bases and J by 0 bases, leaving 7 bases between them. This CDR3 contains 16 residues. The CDR3 bases are TGTGCCAGCAGCGTAGGGCCATACTCCTATAATTCACCCCTCCACTTT. Protein: CASSVGPYSYNSPLHF.

The chain is built from TRBV15 and TRBJ2-1, with 8 nucleotides matching TRBD2. This CDR3 spans 15 amino acids. CDR1 is LNHNV, CDR2 YYDKDF, per germline (reference sequence). V lost 0 bases, J lost 3 bases, and 1 base stayed unmatched. In DNA form, the CDR3 reads TGTGCCACCAGCAGAGAGCGGGGGGTCTACAATGAGCAGTTCTTC. It encodes CATSRERGVYNEQFF.

CDR3 loop: CASTDREAQTQYF. The CDR3 DNA is TGTGCCAGCACCGACAGGGAGGCGCAGACCCAGTACTTC. V usage is TRBV28 and J usage is TRBJ2-5, with D possibly TRBD1 on 7 matching bases. Germline V gene data show CDR1 as MDHEN and CDR2 as SYDVKM. This CDR3 is 13 amino acids long. Trimming left V 7 bases short and J 6 bases short, with 15 bases between.